The following is a TCR beta chain sequence with its context. Its antigen specificity is not known. Qualities for individual bases were not recorded, and no much larger clone is one base off. This sample is part of a study of cytomegalovirus exposure and HLA in healthy donors (dated by TCRdb to the late 2010s). Study-level background: In an earlier analysis of some 550 of the donors, roughly 300 Gb of sequence data and just under 120 million unique TCR beta sequences from about 179 million T cells were reported. An early release covering roughly 580 HLA-typed donors comprised about 300 gigabases of sequencing data and approximately 80 million unique TCR sequences. Of the roughly 420 genotyped donors, less than 85% were placed in the genetic ancestry cluster associated with self-reported Caucasian donors. The aim of the study was to test whether cataloging public T cell receptors could identify signatures of past pathogen exposure. The study profiled the T cell repertoires of 550 to 700 subjects by immunosequencing and related them to cytomegalovirus serostatus. In addition to the first cohort of approximately 650 subjects, a separate validation cohort of 100 to 150 different subjects was used. High-throughput TCR immunosequencing, statistical association of individual TCRs with disease status, and machine learning were combined to predict cytomegalovirus infection status. To study patterns of TCR occurrence, a later analysis re-analyzed previously published TCR beta repertoires from 700 or so donors and added high-resolution HLA genotyping. In the later analysis, no new phenotypic data were used to find candidate immune exposures; instead, reliance was placed on TCR beta sequences and their occurrence across donors. In an earlier analysis of 500 to 650 of the donors, high-throughput TCR beta sequencing was used to judge whether each TCR beta V gene segment behaved as functional or pseudogenic. Donor age, sex, ethnicity and CMV serostatus were compiled together with the repertoire data. A later genetic analysis used genome-wide SNP genotypes for about 60% of the roughly 670 donors, treating that subset as a discovery cohort. Every discovery cohort repertoire had been produced on one sequencing platform. HLA typing covered class I and class II loci at four-digit resolution. Typing coverage differed by locus: A, B, C, DRB1 and DQB1 were typed in roughly 620-630 donors, DQA1 in about 560, DPA1 in around 580, and DPB1 in approximately 450. Roughly 5 DR-DQ haplotypes were treated as single units for association and clustering because of strong linkage in the cohort. On average, 235,054 unique TCR beta nucleotide sequences were sequenced per donor among about 400 genotyped donors of the cohort, with roughly 20% of those sequences being non-productive.

V is pruned by 4 bases and J by 7 bases, leaving 6 bases of the junction without a gene match. The CDR3, cysteine through phenylalanine, is 13 amino acids long. Here the CDR3 DNA is all that survives: 39 bases in frame from base 1. Per the germline V gene (reference sequence), MNHNY is the CDR1 and SVGAGI is the CDR2. The investigation overall reported the following: Because some donors lacked HLA typing at each locus, the association tests relied only on the typed subset. A further reported finding was that TCR beta sequences accurately predicted the HLA-A and HLA-B alleles for most subjects in the first cohort. In a later genetic analysis, fewer N-insertions in productive TCRs were reported among donors in an Asian-associated ancestry cluster than the approximately 670-donor mean. Specific HLA alleles were associated with 18,000 or so TCR beta sequences at a false discovery rate of 0.05 in a later analysis. The study listed 150 to 200 TCR beta chains as associated with cytomegalovirus. The sequencing pipeline was judged likely to have produced a cluster of highly shared sequence variants as a technical artifact. Linkage disequilibrium might explain the correlated functional status among segregating V segments, but an unknown experimental factor could not be ruled out. A later analysis found that most CMV-associated TCR beta chains appeared HLA-restricted, with HLA associations seemingly driven largely by CMV exposure. When HLA alleles, especially DR and DQ, strongly co-occurred, attributing TCR associations to individual alleles was difficult. Some IMGT-functional V segments, including TRBV6-2 and TRBV6-3, could not be told apart with the 87-base-pair reads, so those segments were excluded. Approximately 18 rarely observed V segments, including chromosome 9 orphons, were excluded from the earlier analysis of 550 to 700 of the donors because counts were too low. Across donors, most TCR sequences were observed very rarely, whereas some public TCRs were present in many individuals. Presence/absence analyses assumed roughly uniform sequencing depth across donors, an assumption that may not hold. In a later analysis, the rate of TCR association differed among HLA loci, with DRB1 alleles having the most associated TCRs and HLA-C alleles having the fewest. In a later genetic analysis, a missense DCLRE1C variant was associated with V-gene and J-gene trimming of TCR beta chains, and the association was replicated in an independent cohort. A later analysis found that HLA-associated TCR beta chains were more clonally expanded and had lower generation probabilities than equally common non-associated chains. In an earlier analysis of about 550 of the donors, most TCR beta V segments were observed in productive rearrangements about 87% or about 30% of the time, broadly matching IMGT annotations. It was suggested by the authors that the approach could potentially be generalized to other disease states and immunological phenotypes. The only immune exposure information available for the cohort was CMV serostatus. The cohort was sequenced for TCR beta chains only, and without alpha or paired-chain data the features that could be detected were limited. Cytomegalovirus status was reported to be diagnosed by the classifier with high specificity and sensitivity in both the original and validation cohorts. According to a later analysis, parvovirus B19, influenza, CMV and Epstein-Barr virus appeared linked to several top co-occurrence clusters. In vitro tests confirmed that a few of the cytomegalovirus-associated TCR beta chains recognize cytomegalovirus antigens.

The library relied on the immunoSEQ multiplex PCR assay. For the multiplex PCR, a mixture combining 60 forward primers for TCR Vbeta segments and 13 reverse primers for TCR Jbeta segments was used. A multiplex PCR assay on genomic DNA amplified the CDR3 region of rearranged TCR beta genes. Amplified TCR beta libraries were sequenced as 87-base-pair reads on the Illumina HiSeq System. In the paper's pipeline: A later analysis tallied roughly 78 million unique TCR beta chains across the 666 repertoires, and some 10 million of those chains were shared by two or more donors. To remove PCR and sequencing errors, raw reads were error-corrected and collapsed into unique sequences using a nearest-neighbor algorithm that merged closely related sequences. Alignment of CDR3 sequences to IMGT reference sequences was used to assign V, D and J gene segments. For a sequence to be retained, at least a six-nucleotide match to both a V gene segment and a J gene segment was required. Rearrangements were called productive when the CDR3 lacked stop codons and stayed in frame with V and J; all others were non-productive. CDR3 was defined by IMGT convention, running from the second conserved V-encoded cysteine to the conserved J-encoded phenylalanine. In an earlier analysis of more than 550 of the donors, sequences lacking an unambiguous match to a single V gene segment were excluded. In an earlier analysis of 450 to 700 of the donors, V segments were called functional above 56.7% productive rearrangements and were called segregating when the between-donor standard deviation exceeded 5%. A statistical classification framework was built for diagnosing cytomegalovirus status from the catalog of TCR beta chain sequences. In a later analysis, TCR nucleotide sequences were compared against IMGT/GENE-DB human TR gene sequences so that V and J genes could be assigned. In a later analysis, CDR3 sequences and most-parsimonious VDJ recombination scenarios were assigned using the TCRdist pipeline. In a later analysis, every TCR beta chain was defined by the combination of its CDR3 amino acid sequence and its V-gene family, and reads without a unique V-gene family were dropped. As a way to deal with suspected cross-contamination and a sequencing artifact, a later analysis dropped roughly 600 nucleotide sequences that were highly shared and had low generation probability. A later analysis calculated a clonal expansion index for each public chain from normalized within-repertoire ranks of inferred template counts. Generation probabilities in a later analysis came from a VDJ recombination model fitted to out-of-frame rearrangements, and those results were checked against IGoR. Hypergeometric tests were used in a later analysis to score TCR-TCR, TCR-HLA and TCR-CMV co-occurrence, with a repertoire-size bias correction applied to the TCR pairs. False discovery rates were estimated in a later analysis by permuting HLA or CMV assignments 20 times. In a later analysis, co-occurring TCRs were grouped using DBSCAN, and TCRdist sequence similarity was added for clustering within HLA-allele-positive subsets. Repertoires with fewer than 30,000 or more than 120,000 public chains were left out of co-occurrence clustering, as were five repertoires with anomalous nucleotide sharing. Imported from immuneACCESS, the table was reduced by TCRdb to in-frame sequences with V and J called. These copies leave out some clones; in studies compared against another copy, an unresolved V gene accounts for under half, and the cause of the remainder is not known. Clone size and V and J calls were adopted from that table, with D and trimming inferred from the DNA. Within this sample are over 150,000 clones, with over 60% of them counted one time only. The ten largest clones represent 4% of the sample.

The cohort consisted of some 670 healthy bone marrow donors. Cohort members were all nominally healthy when sampled, although unrecorded immune exposures were likely present. The donor was CMV seronegative and was included in the group of under 450 seronegative cohort members. A peripheral blood sample was provided by each donor, and peripheral blood mononuclear cells were used for TCR beta sequencing. The Qiagen DNeasy Blood Extraction Kit was used to extract genomic DNA from the blood cell samples. The material sequenced was PBMCs. This receptor was obtained from a woman between 40 and 55 years old in good health and CMV-seronegative. The sequence joins TRBV6-6 to TRBJ1-2; TRBD1 agrees with 7 junctional bases. For the CDR3, the sequence is CASSSDRRGGYTF. The bases read TGTGCCAGCAGTTCGGACAGGAGGGGTGGCTACACCTTC.